This T cell receptor beta chain derives from a study of T cell repertoires in aging, cancer and after chemotherapy. Multiplex touch-down PCR with TRB-A/B primers amplified rearranged V-D-J TRB sequences. TCRdb recomputed calls from the multiplex PCR reads with MiXCR, one row per CDR3 protein. This table holds around 7,900 distinct CDR3 sequences, around two fifths found once. This CDR3 has 14 amino acids. Germline V gene data show CDR1 as MNHEY and CDR2 as SMNVEV (reference sequence). With 5 bases removed from V and 5 bases from J, the gap between germline ends came to 16 bases. Amplification of TCR beta used genomic DNA extracted from peripheral blood.

V gene TRBV27 combines with J gene TRBJ2-7; D possibly corresponds to TRBD2 (5 bases). Sample: blood. This TCR came from a human donor in good health. CDR3 protein: CASSHGMQGHEQYF. The CDR3 DNA reads TGTGCCAGCAGTCACGGGATGCAAGGCCACGAGCAGTACTTC.